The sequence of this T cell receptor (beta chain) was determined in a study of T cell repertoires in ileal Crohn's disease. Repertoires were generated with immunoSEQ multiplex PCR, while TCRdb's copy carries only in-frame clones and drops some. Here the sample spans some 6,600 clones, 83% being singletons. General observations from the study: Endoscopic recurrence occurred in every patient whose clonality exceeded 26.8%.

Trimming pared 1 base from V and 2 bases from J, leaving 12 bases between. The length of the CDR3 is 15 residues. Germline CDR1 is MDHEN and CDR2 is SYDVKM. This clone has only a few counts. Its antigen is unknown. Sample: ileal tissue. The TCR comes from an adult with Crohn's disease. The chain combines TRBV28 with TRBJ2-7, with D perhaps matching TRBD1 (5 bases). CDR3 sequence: CASSLSPRQTYEQYF. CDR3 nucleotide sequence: TGTGCCAGCAGTTTATCCCCCCGACAGACCTACGAGCAGTACTTC.